Listed below are T cell receptor beta chains from one sample, sequenced in a study of CD8 T cells in ankylosing spondylitis. TCRdb recomputed calls from the 5' RACE reads with MiXCR, one row per CDR3 protein. The data hold 380,000 or so distinct CDR3 sequences, with 20% to 25% observed a single time. Sequencing input: blood, either unsorted or a sorted T cell fraction (not recorded which). These receptors all stem from a male donor with ankylosing spondylitis or in good health (not recorded which). CDR3s include the opening cysteine and the closing phenylalanine or tryptophan. The D gene is left open where the match is weak. Only some rows state a clone size, as once, few, many or a class for expanded clones.

V,J,D,size,DNA,CDR3
TRBV18,TRBJ2-4,.,.,TGTGCCAGCTCACCGGAGCCATGGGGGGGCCTTGTCAAAAACATTCAGTACTTC,CASSPEPWGGLVKNIQYF
TRBV7-9,TRBJ2-7,.,many,TGTGCCAGCAGCTTGGGACCGGGCCAATACTACGAGCAGTACTTC,CASSLGPGQYYEQYF
TRBV5-6,TRBJ2-7,.,few,TGTGCCAGCAGCTTGGCCCCCTCAGACTACGAGCAGTACTTC,CASSLAPSDYEQYF
TRBV13,TRBJ2-5,TRBD2,few,TGTGCCAGCAGCGCTCGACTAGCGGAAGAGACCCAGTACTTC,CASSARLAEETQYF
TRBV10-3,TRBJ2-2,TRBD1,few,TGTGCCATCAGTGAGTCGGCAGGGGGCGAGGACACCGGGGAGCTGTTTTTT,CAISESAGGEDTGELFF
TRBV20-1,TRBJ2-5,.,.,TGCTGTGCTAGAGAATGGGGGGGCGTGGAGACCCAGTACTTC,CCAREWGGVETQYF
TRBV12-3/TRBV12-4,TRBJ1-6,.,.,TGTGCCAGCAGTCTCGTGATGGCCTATAATTCACCCCTCCACTTT,CASSLVMAYNSPLHF
TRBV20-1,TRBJ2-1,TRBD2,.,TGCAGTGCTAGAGGGACTAGCGGGTTGGTGGACAATGAGCAGTTCTTC,CSARGTSGLVDNEQFF
TRBV12-3/TRBV12-4,TRBJ2-1,.,.,TGTGCCAGCAGCCAGGGCGTGGCCAATGAGCAGTTCTTC,CASSQGVANEQFF
TRBV12-3/TRBV12-4,TRBJ1-1,.,.,TGTGCCAGCAGTCTAGGCAGTGTCATGAACACTGAAGCTTTCTTT,CASSLGSVMNTEAFF
TRBV19,TRBJ2-3,.,.,TGTGCCAGTAGTGGTTCTAGCTTGTCCGCAGATACGCAGTATTTT,CASSGSSLSADTQYF
TRBV29-1,TRBJ2-3,TRBD2,few,TGCAGCGCCCCCGGGAGGGGCACAGATACGCAGTATTTT,CSAPGRGTDTQYF
TRBV7-2,TRBJ2-2,.,few,TGTGCCAGCAGCTTAGTATTAGAGGGCGGGGAGCTGTTTTTT,CASSLVLEGGELFF
TRBV27,TRBJ2-7,.,many,TGTGCCAGCACTCCACGGGGGACCTACGAGCAGTACTTC,CASTPRGTYEQYF
TRBV4-1,TRBJ2-1,.,.,TGCGCCAGCAGCCAAGATCCGGCCCCTCCGGGAGCCGGCATGCAGTTCTTC,CASSQDPAPPGAGMQFF
TRBV20-1,TRBJ2-2,.,few,TGCAGTGCTAGAGATCGTTTAAGGGTTGGGACCGGGGAGCTGTTTTTT,CSARDRLRVGTGELFF
TRBV2,TRBJ2-5,.,.,TGTGCCAGCAGTGAATGGGGGCAGGGGATCCAAGAGACCCAGTACTTC,CASSEWGQGIQETQYF
TRBV5-6,TRBJ2-3,.,.,TGTGCCAGCAGCTTGTGGCCTCGAGTAGATACGCAGTATTTT,CASSLWPRVDTQYF
TRBV2,TRBJ2-1,TRBD2,.,TGTGCCAGCAGTGAAGTCGGGGGGAATGAGCAGTTCTTC,CASSEVGGNEQFF
TRBV12-3/TRBV12-4,TRBJ2-2,TRBD1,few,TGTGCCACCATAAAAGACAGGGGGCACACCGGGGAGCTGTTTTTT,CATIKDRGHTGELFF
TRBV10-3,TRBJ2-7,.,.,TGTGCCACCTACCGGGACTACGAGCAGTACTTC,CATYRDYEQYF
TRBV12-3/TRBV12-4,TRBJ1-6,.,few,TGTGCCAGCAACTTGGGAAGTTTAAATTCACCCCTCCACTTT,CASNLGSLNSPLHF
TRBV7-9,TRBJ1-2,TRBD1,.,TGTGCCAGCAGCTTAGGTCCCACAGGGGGCGGCGGCTACACCTTC,CASSLGPTGGGGYTF
TRBV9,TRBJ2-1,.,.,TGTGCCAGCAGCGTAGCAGGGTTCTCCTACAATGAGCAGTTCTTC,CASSVAGFSYNEQFF
TRBV11-2,TRBJ2-1,.,.,TGTGCCAGCAGCCCTCCCGGGACGGCGAACAATGAGCAGTTCTTC,CASSPPGTANNEQFF
TRBV29-1,TRBJ2-7,TRBD1,many,TGCAGCGACACCGGGACAGGAGCCTACGAGCAGTACTTC,CSDTGTGAYEQYF
TRBV29-1,TRBJ2-2,.,many,TGCAGCGTTGAAGATGTTACCGGGGAGCTGTTTTTT,CSVEDVTGELFF
TRBV2,TRBJ2-5,.,.,TGTGCCAGCAAGGACAGTCTCCGTGAGACCCAGTACTTC,CASKDSLRETQYF
TRBV11-2,TRBJ1-1,.,.,TGTGCCAGCAGCTTAGTTGGCAGGGGTGAAGCTTTCTTT,CASSLVGRGEAFF